One sample yielded the 18 T cell receptor beta chains listed below, sequenced in a study of vaccination effects on CD4 cells after COVID-19. The protocol was immunoSEQ multiplex PCR, while the TCRdb copy is restricted to in-frame clones and leaves out a portion. The data contain approximately 47,000 clones, under 80% of them singletons. After less than twelve days in culture, the CD4+ T cells were isolated. Every participant took two doses of the BNT162b2 or mRNA-1273 vaccine. These receptors' antigens are unknown. Specimen: CD4+ T cells from PBMCs cultured without peptide, collected after COVID-19 vaccination. The receptors shown here come from a human donor who received a COVID-19 vaccine.

V usage is TRBV5-1 and J usage is TRBJ2-1, with D perhaps matching TRBD1 or TRBD2 (5 bases each). The CDR3 runs to 16 residues. Trimming took off 0 bases at V and 1 base at J, with 11 bases between the two ends. Germline lookup yields CDR1 SGHRS and CDR2 YFSETQ. CDR3 loop: CASSLAGAESYNEQFF. The CDR3 DNA reads as TGCGCCAGCAGCTTGGCCGGGGCAGAGTCCTACAATGAGCAGTTCTTC.

This chain connects TRBV2 to TRBJ2-7, with a tentative D call TRBD1 (6 bases). The CDR3 consists of 12 residues. Between the trimmed V and J ends, which lost 5 bases and 2 bases, there was a span of 7 bases. Germline V gene sequence: CDR1 SNHLY, CDR2 FYNNEI. The CDR3 nucleotides read TGTGCCAGCAGTCGACAGGCCTACGAGCAGTACTTC. It specifies CASSRQAYEQYF.

V usage is TRBV11-2 and J usage is TRBJ2-3, with TRBD1 matching over 8 bases. V was clipped by 5 bases and J by 0 bases; unmatched bases: 4. This CDR3 spans 15 amino acids. Germline CDR1 and CDR2: SGHAT and FQNNGV. The CDR3 loop reads CASSATGASTDTQYF. The CDR3 DNA follows: TGTGCCAGCAGCGCGACAGGGGCTAGCACAGATACGCAGTATTTT.

This rearrangement joins TRBV7-9 to TRBJ1-4; tentative D call: TRBD1 (5 bases). The CDR3 runs 15 residues. Per germline, CDR1 SEHNR and CDR2 FQNEAQ (reference sequence). Trimming removed 2 bases at V and 5 bases at J, with 12 bases between. The CDR3 loop reads CASSLRDGGNEKLFF. The DNA of the CDR3 is TGTGCCAGCAGCTTACGGGACGGTGGCAATGAAAAACTGTTTTTT.

The V gene is TRBV5-1, the J gene TRBJ1-1, with TRBD1 matching 8 bases. The CDR3 runs to 16 residues. V shed 4 bases, J shed 5 bases, and the junction held 13 bases outside the gene matches. Germline V gene data show CDR1 as SGHRS and CDR2 as YFSETQ. CDR3 DNA sequence: TGCGCCAGCAGCCCCTACCGTCAGGGGGCGAGGACTGAAGCTTTCTTT. This translates into CASSPYRQGARTEAFF.

The chain combines TRBV12-3 or TRBV12-4 with TRBJ1-5; 7 bases match TRBD1. The CDR3 runs to 13 residues. V shed 6 bases and J 4 bases; nucleotides not matched to a gene: 3. For the CDR3, the DNA is TGTGCCAGCAGAAGGACAGGTAATCAGCCCCAGCATTTT. As protein: CASRRTGNQPQHF.

The chain has TRBV30 and TRBJ2-6; TRBD2 might be the D (5 bases). The CDR3 is 16 residues long. V lost 4 bases, J lost 2 bases, and 15 bases lay in between. The germline V gene encodes CDR1 GTSNPN and CDR2 SVGIG (reference sequence). The chain's CDR3 is CAWTGYAGTGANVLTF. The CDR3 region has the DNA TGTGCCTGGACGGGATACGCTGGGACTGGGGCCAACGTCCTGACTTTC.

The rearrangement uses TRBV10-1 and TRBJ2-7; the D call may be TRBD1 or TRBD2 (5 bases each). In germline, CDR1 is WNHNN, CDR2 SYGVQD (reference sequence). This CDR3 region has 14 residues. The V gene lost 6 bases and the J gene lost 0 bases, with 12 bases spanning the gap. This chain's CDR3 is CASRGVGPSYEQYF. CDR3 coding DNA: TGCGCCAGCAGGGGGGTGGGACCCTCCTACGAGCAGTACTTC.

This clone turned up a few times. V gene TRBV3-1 (or the pseudogene TRBV3-2) combines with J gene TRBJ1-2; 7 nucleotides line up with TRBD1. This CDR3 comprises 12 residues. With 4 bases clipped from V and 12 bases from J, the junction kept 8 bases outside the gene matches. CDR1 and CDR2 (germline): LGHDT, YNNKEL (reference sequence). CDR3 protein: CASSRQDRENTF. CDR3 bases: TGTGCCAGCAGCCGACAAGACAGGGAAAACACCTTC.

The CDR3 sequence: CASIGHRVENTEAFF. As DNA, the CDR3 is TGTGCCAGCATCGGGCACAGGGTGGAGAACACTGAAGCTTTCTTT. This chain uses TRBV11-2 with TRBJ1-1, with D perhaps matching TRBD1 (6 bases). Trimming took off 7 bases at V and 1 base at J, with 16 bases between the two ends. The CDR3 totals 15 residues. Germline assignment: CDR1 SGHAT and CDR2 FQNNGV.

J is TRBJ2-3 and V is TRBV19, with 9 bases lining up with TRBD2. This CDR3 is 15 amino acids long. V lost 7 bases, J lost 4 bases, and 9 bases stayed unmatched. Per germline, CDR1 LNHDA and CDR2 SQIVND (reference sequence). The CDR3 bases are TGTGCCAGTAAGGGCGGGGGGGCGCGCGCAGATACGCAGTATTTT. As protein: CASKGGGARADTQYF.

The chain couples TRBV4-1 to TRBJ1-3; no definite D call. There are 14 residues in the CDR3. CDR1 and CDR2 (germline): MGHRA, YSYEKL. V dropped 3 bases and J dropped 7 bases, with 13 bases sitting between them. The CDR3 region is CASSQPTSRNTIYF. The CDR3 DNA follows: TGCGCCAGCAGCCAGCCGACATCCCGGAACACCATATATTTT.

The J gene is TRBJ1-2, the V gene TRBV15, with D perhaps TRBD1 (6 bases). The CDR3 is 15 amino acids. Trimming took off 5 bases at V and 4 bases at J, with 17 bases between the two ends. Per the germline V gene, CDR1 is LNHNV and CDR2 is YYDKDF (reference sequence). CDR3 sequence (DNA): TGTGCCACCAGCTCCCCAGGGGAGGGAACCTATGGCTACACCTTC. This codes for CATSSPGEGTYGYTF.

This chain joins TRBV7-8 and TRBJ1-1, with 10 bases that match TRBD1. The trim removed 5 bases at V and 4 bases at J, leaving 10 bases unmatched. This CDR3 spans 16 amino acids. CDR1 and CDR2 from the germline V gene are SGHVS and FQNEAQ. This chain's CDR3 is CASSLDRGLLGTEAFF. CDR3 in DNA: TGTGCCAGCAGCCTTGACAGGGGGCTATTAGGCACTGAAGCTTTCTTT. Together with reference TRBV7-8 and TRBJ1-1, the CDR3 gives the full variable domain: GAGVSQSPRYKVAKRGQDVALRCDPISGHVSLFWYQQALGQGPEFLTYFQNEAQLDKSGLPSDRFFAERPEGSVSTLKIQRTQQEDSAVYLCASSLDRGLLGTEAFFGQGTRLTVV.

This sequence joins TRBV12-3 or TRBV12-4 and TRBJ1-1, with 8 bases lining up with TRBD1. CDR3 length: 13 amino acids. V trimming: 6 bases; J trimming: 7 bases; junction bases outside the gene matches: 7. The CDR3 here is CASSSQGAIEAFF. The CDR3 coding sequence is TGTGCCAGCAGCTCGCAGGGGGCGATTGAAGCTTTCTTT.

This chain uses TRBV6-2 or TRBV6-3 with TRBJ1-1; weak D call: TRBD1 (5 bases). Germline V CDR1 and CDR2: MNHEY, SVGEGT. Trimming took 2 bases from V and 10 from J, leaving 11 bases between them. The CDR3 totals 12 residues. The CDR3 DNA reads TGTGCCAGCAGTTACGAGGGGCTACGAGCTTTCTTT. It codes for CASSYEGLRAFF.

There are a few counts of this clone. V gene TRBV12-5 combines with J gene TRBJ1-2; perhaps TRBD1 as D (6 bases). This CDR3 is 17 amino acids long. Per the germline V gene, CDR1 is LGHNT and CDR2 is FRNRAP. V was cut by 4 bases and J by 4 bases, with 22 bases left in between. CDR3 DNA: TGTGCTAGTGGTTCCTACTACCCAGGACAGAGGAGCTATGGCTACACCTTC. Protein: CASGSYYPGQRSYGYTF. Filled out from reference TRBV12-5 and TRBJ1-2, the complete variable domain reads DARVTQTPRHKVTEMGQEVTMRCQPILGHNTVFWYRQTMMQGLELLAYFRNRAPLDDSGMPKDRFSAEMPDATLATLKIQPSEPRDSAVYFCASGSYYPGQRSYGYTFGSGTRLTVV.

In this sample, this clone turned up a few times. The chain couples TRBV10-3 to TRBJ1-4; 10 bases agree with TRBD1. The CDR3 is made up of 13 amino acids. Unmatched junction bases numbered 3, after V lost 10 bases and J lost 4 bases. The germline gives CDR1 ENHRY, CDR2 SYGVKD. CDR3 bases: TGTGCCACAAGGACAGGGGGTAATGAAAAACTGTTTTTT. Translating it yields CATRTGGNEKLFF.